This T cell receptor beta chain stems from a study of a mutant IDH1 vaccine in newly diagnosed glioma (dated by TCRdb to 2020 to 2023). Regarding the study in general: Patients were given eight vaccinations, in weeks 1, 3, 5, 7, 11, 15, 19 and 23, which matched visits V03 through V10. Before enrollment, patients had received standard therapy of radiotherapy alone, temozolomide alone, or radiochemotherapy with temozolomide; most received the combination. Vaccination began 4-6 weeks after radiotherapy alone, or alongside temozolomide cycles in the chemotherapy-containing groups. Of the approximately 30 treated patients, approximately 62% were male and approximately 38% were female, and the mean age was about 40 years. For exploratory analyses, roughly 25 treated patients had longitudinal TCRB deep sequencing done wherever samples were available. Six visits were used for peripheral blood collection: V03 (baseline), V05, V07, V10, V12 and V13.

Library method: the immunoSEQ multiplex PCR assay. Rearranged TCR beta chain sequences were amplified with the hsTCRB Kit following the manufacturer's protocol. TCRB libraries were sequenced on an Illumina MiSeq. In the authors' own workflow: The proprietary platform of the kit vendor was used for demultiplexing, trimming and gene mapping. TCRdb's version of the immuneACCESS table is confined to in-frame rearrangements and falls short of the full clone set. An unresolved V gene accounts for under half of the shortfall where checked; the remainder is of unknown origin. The V and J calls and clone size come from that table; D and trimming were worked out from the DNA. This sample is represented by tens of thousands of clones; about 86% of them were singletons. 3% to 4% of the sample comes from the top ten. Study-wide findings and limitations: Changes in the top peripheral T cell clonotypes picked up by TCRB sequencing did not appear to be linked to pseudoprogression. According to the authors, sample limitations meant that analyses of patient blood samples could not be reproduced. Availability determined which PBMC samples were chosen for TCRB deep sequencing. Vaccine-induced immune responses across multiple MHC alleles were detected in 90% to 95% of patients.

CDR1 and CDR2 are read off the germline V gene (reference sequence) as SGHNT and YYREEE. The CDR3, from cysteine to phenylalanine, totals 16 residues. The CDR3 DNA has 48 bases and is translated from base 1. V and J are truncated by 2 bases and 0 bases respectively, leaving an intervening sequence of 12 bases. Note on this clone: Its specific antigen is unknown. No clone much larger than this one lies a single base away; base qualities are absent.

Per the publication, the time point label means: week 5, during vaccination. Each vaccine dose was 300 ug of a 20-mer mutant IDH1 peptide in Montanide, given subcutaneously with topical imiquimod. Donors had newly diagnosed WHO grade 3 or 4 IDH1-mutant astrocytomas with loss of nuclear ATRX. The samples were drawn from NOA16, a multicentre, single-arm, open-label phase I trial in Germany that tested a mutant IDH1 peptide vaccine in humans for the first time. The DNeasy Blood and Tissue Kit was used to extract genomic DNA from EDTA blood for TCRB sequencing. Sequencing was performed on PBMCs, taken from a glioma patient whose treatment included an IDH1 peptide vaccine. The chain links TRBV5-4 with TRBJ2-1; the D call is possibly TRBD1 or TRBD2, each sharing 5 bases. The TCR comes from a man younger than 45 with glioma. In nucleotides, the sequence is TGTGCCAGCAGCTTTGGGGGACGGAGCTCCTACAATGAGCAGTTCTTC. This translates into CASSFGGRSSYNEQFF. Joined to the reference TRBV5-4 and TRBJ2-1 proteins, this CDR3 gives the full variable domain: ETGVTQSPTHLIKTRGQQVTLRCSSQSGHNTVSWYQQALGQGPQFIFQYYREEENGRGNFPPRFSGLQFPNYSSELNVNALELDDSALYLCASSFGGRSSYNEQFFGPGTRLTVL.